Listed below are T cell receptor beta chains from one sample, sequenced in a study of blood T cell repertoires in COVID-19. Profiled with immunoSEQ multiplex PCR; TCRdb holds only in-frame clones, not every one. The sample contains more than 250,000 clones, approximately 87% of which appear only once. Material: peripheral blood. The receptors here all came from a human donor in a cohort sampled during active COVID-19. The CDR3 runs from the conserved cysteine through the conserved F or W. Each record gives: CDR3 protein, CDR3 DNA, clone size, D gene, J gene, V gene. The D gene is left open where the match is weak. Clone size is stated in some rows and not others, as once, few, many or a class when expanded.

CDR3aa: CASSLNPSAVYGYTF
CDR3nt: TGTGCCAGCAGCTTAAATCCAAGTGCAGTCTATGGCTACACCTTC
abundance: .
d_gene: .
j_gene: TRBJ1-2
v_gene: TRBV7-3

CDR3aa: CASSLSVGHGYTF
CDR3nt: TGTGCCAGCAGCCTCTCAGTTGGTCATGGCTACACCTTC
abundance: .
d_gene: .
j_gene: TRBJ1-2
v_gene: TRBV3-1/TRBV3-2

CDR3aa: CASSPFFDRGGTEAFF
CDR3nt: TGTGCCAGCAGTCCATTTTTTGACAGGGGAGGCACTGAAGCTTTCTTT
abundance: once
d_gene: TRBD1
j_gene: TRBJ1-1
v_gene: TRBV6-4

CDR3aa: CASSLYTSSDTQYF
CDR3nt: TGTGCCAGCAGCTTGTATACTAGCTCAGATACGCAGTATTTT
abundance: .
d_gene: .
j_gene: TRBJ2-3
v_gene: TRBV5-4

CDR3aa: CASSQDQGQGSSGYTF
CDR3nt: TGCGCCAGCAGCCAGGACCAGGGACAGGGATCGAGTGGCTACACCTTC
abundance: .
d_gene: TRBD1
j_gene: TRBJ1-2
v_gene: TRBV4-3

CDR3aa: CASSRAETGGNEAFF
CDR3nt: TGTGCCAGCAGCAGAGCGGAAACAGGGGGCAATGAAGCTTTCTTT
abundance: .
d_gene: TRBD1
j_gene: TRBJ1-1
v_gene: TRBV3-1/TRBV3-2

CDR3aa: CASSLDTMLEAFF
CDR3nt: TGTGCCAGCAGCTTAGATACGATGTTAGAGGCTTTCTTT
abundance: .
d_gene: .
j_gene: TRBJ1-1
v_gene: TRBV7-2

CDR3aa: CASSPQTPTRGYIF
CDR3nt: TGTGCCAGCAGCCCACAGACCCCGACGCGGGGCTACATCTTC
abundance: .
d_gene: .
j_gene: TRBJ1-2
v_gene: TRBV7-8

CDR3aa: CASSQRQGINQPQHF
CDR3nt: TGCGCCAGCAGCCAAAGACAGGGAATCAATCAGCCCCAGCATTTT
abundance: few
d_gene: TRBD1
j_gene: TRBJ1-5
v_gene: TRBV4-1

CDR3aa: CASSPRFSENEQFF
CDR3nt: TGTGCCAGCAGTCCCCGGTTTAGCGAGAATGAGCAGTTCTTC
abundance: many
d_gene: .
j_gene: TRBJ2-1
v_gene: TRBV27

CDR3aa: CASSLGGVWTSGSNEQFF
CDR3nt: TGTGCCAGCAGCTTGGGAGGGGTTTGGACTAGCGGGAGTAATGAGCAGTTCTTC
abundance: .
d_gene: TRBD2
j_gene: TRBJ2-1
v_gene: TRBV7-2

CDR3aa: CASSRGTGGTDTQYF
CDR3nt: TGTGCCAGCAGTAGAGGGACAGGGGGCACAGATACGCAGTATTTT
abundance: .
d_gene: TRBD1
j_gene: TRBJ2-3
v_gene: TRBV6-5

CDR3aa: CASSQDPGGTGNTIYF
CDR3nt: TGCGCCAGCAGCCAAGACCCAGGGGGAACTGGAAACACCATATATTTT
abundance: .
d_gene: TRBD1
j_gene: TRBJ1-3
v_gene: TRBV4-1

CDR3aa: CASSLGSPQQDYYEQYF
CDR3nt: TGTGCCAGCAGCCTCGGGTCGCCTCAACAGGACTACTACGAGCAGTACTTC
abundance: once
d_gene: .
j_gene: TRBJ2-7
v_gene: TRBV3-1/TRBV3-2

CDR3aa: CASRVKLKDRDNEQFF
CDR3nt: TGTGCCAGCCGAGTGAAGCTGAAGGACAGAGACAATGAGCAGTTCTTC
abundance: .
d_gene: .
j_gene: TRBJ2-1
v_gene: TRBV2

CDR3aa: CASSPHGGLGSYNEQFF
CDR3nt: TGTGCCAGCAGCCCACACGGCGGATTGGGCTCCTACAATGAGCAGTTCTTC
abundance: .
d_gene: .
j_gene: TRBJ2-1
v_gene: TRBV3-1/TRBV3-2

CDR3aa: CSARVGGTSHF
CDR3nt: TGCAGTGCTAGGGTGGGAGGGACTAGCCACTTC
abundance: .
d_gene: TRBD2
j_gene: TRBJ2-5
v_gene: TRBV20-1

CDR3aa: CASSEQGESVSSTDTQYF
CDR3nt: TGTGCCAGCAGCGAACAGGGGGAATCCGTATCTAGCACAGATACGCAGTATTTT
abundance: .
d_gene: TRBD1
j_gene: TRBJ2-3
v_gene: TRBV9

CDR3aa: CASSHKTPAGIGEAFF
CDR3nt: TGTGCCAGCAGTCATAAAACACCGGCGGGGATCGGGGAAGCTTTCTTT
abundance: .
d_gene: .
j_gene: TRBJ1-1
v_gene: TRBV28

CDR3aa: CASSRLGGSGYF
CDR3nt: TGTGCCAGCAGTCGACTAGGGGGCTCTGGGTACTTC
abundance: .
d_gene: .
j_gene: TRBJ2-7
v_gene: TRBV28

CDR3aa: CASSDNSNQPQHF
CDR3nt: TGCGCCAGCAGTGACAATAGCAATCAGCCCCAGCATTTT
abundance: once
d_gene: .
j_gene: TRBJ1-5
v_gene: TRBV10-1

CDR3aa: CATRGQGAVNEQFF
CDR3nt: TGTGCCACCCGGGGACAGGGGGCGGTAAATGAGCAGTTCTTC
abundance: .
d_gene: TRBD1
j_gene: TRBJ2-1
v_gene: TRBV19

CDR3aa: CASSFRGAYYNEQFF
CDR3nt: TGTGCCAGCAGCTTCAGGGGGGCGTACTACAATGAGCAGTTCTTC
abundance: .
d_gene: .
j_gene: TRBJ2-1
v_gene: TRBV5-8

CDR3aa: CASSQEGARGNEQFF
CDR3nt: TGTGCCAGCAGCCAAGAGGGGGCTAGGGGCAATGAGCAGTTCTTC
abundance: .
d_gene: .
j_gene: TRBJ2-1
v_gene: TRBV4-2

CDR3aa: CATSRDSQGSPLGYTF
CDR3nt: TGTGCCACCAGCAGAGATTCCCAGGGCTCCCCGTTAGGCTACACCTTC
abundance: .
d_gene: .
j_gene: TRBJ1-2
v_gene: TRBV15

CDR3aa: CASSYRTGERGTQYF
CDR3nt: TGTGCCAGCAGTTATCGAACAGGGGAAAGGGGTACGCAGTATTTT
abundance: .
d_gene: TRBD1
j_gene: TRBJ2-3
v_gene: TRBV6-2/TRBV6-3

CDR3aa: CASILAGRNEQFF
CDR3nt: TGTGCCAGCATTCTAGCGGGTAGGAATGAGCAGTTCTTC
abundance: .
d_gene: TRBD2
j_gene: TRBJ2-1
v_gene: TRBV2

CDR3aa: CASSSREGQNTEAFF
CDR3nt: TGTGCCAGCAGCTCAAGAGAGGGACAGAACACTGAAGCTTTCTTT
abundance: .
d_gene: .
j_gene: TRBJ1-1
v_gene: TRBV7-9

CDR3aa: CSVGVGLTYGYTF
CDR3nt: TGCAGCGTTGGAGTGGGACTGACCTATGGCTACACCTTC
abundance: .
d_gene: .
j_gene: TRBJ1-2
v_gene: TRBV29-1

CDR3aa: CASSQGTTDEQYF
CDR3nt: TGTGCCAGCAGCCAAGGGACTACCGACGAGCAGTACTTC
abundance: .
d_gene: .
j_gene: TRBJ2-7
v_gene: TRBV3-1/TRBV3-2

CDR3aa: CASSRQPNYGYTF
CDR3nt: TGTGCCAGCAGCCGACAGCCCAACTATGGCTACACCTTC
abundance: .
d_gene: .
j_gene: TRBJ1-2
v_gene: TRBV5-6

CDR3aa: CATSRQGSQETQYF
CDR3nt: TGTGCCACCAGCAGACAGGGTTCCCAAGAGACCCAGTACTTC
abundance: once
d_gene: .
j_gene: TRBJ2-5
v_gene: TRBV15

CDR3aa: CASTDSSSYNSPLHF
CDR3nt: TGTGCCAGCACTGACAGTAGCTCCTATAATTCACCCCTCCACTTT
abundance: .
d_gene: .
j_gene: TRBJ1-6
v_gene: TRBV5-6

CDR3aa: CASSWTVNTEAFF
CDR3nt: TGTGCCAGCAGCTGGACAGTGAACACTGAAGCTTTCTTT
abundance: .
d_gene: .
j_gene: TRBJ1-1
v_gene: TRBV5-5

CDR3aa: CATGGRGNQPQHF
CDR3nt: TGTGCGACAGGGGGCCGAGGCAATCAGCCCCAGCATTTT
abundance: .
d_gene: TRBD1
j_gene: TRBJ1-5
v_gene: TRBV2

CDR3aa: CASSRGQGGNQPQHF
CDR3nt: TGTGCCAGCTCACGAGGACAGGGCGGCAATCAGCCCCAGCATTTT
abundance: .
d_gene: TRBD1
j_gene: TRBJ1-5
v_gene: TRBV18

CDR3aa: CAGGVGNTEAFF
CDR3nt: TGTGCCGGCGGGGTAGGGAACACTGAAGCTTTCTTT
abundance: .
d_gene: .
j_gene: TRBJ1-1
v_gene: TRBV6-6

CDR3aa: CASSPLSGLTEAFF
CDR3nt: TGTGCCAGCAGTCCCCTATCCGGGTTGACTGAAGCTTTCTTT
abundance: .
d_gene: .
j_gene: TRBJ1-1
v_gene: TRBV27

CDR3aa: CASSQAGVAGFGTDTQYF
CDR3nt: TGCGCCAGCAGCCAAGCGGGGGTGGCAGGGTTCGGCACAGATACGCAGTATTTT
abundance: once
d_gene: .
j_gene: TRBJ2-3
v_gene: TRBV4-1

CDR3aa: CASSPGTSGSTYNEQFF
CDR3nt: TGTGCCAGCAGCCCTGGGACTAGCGGGAGTACCTACAATGAGCAGTTCTTC
abundance: many
d_gene: TRBD2
j_gene: TRBJ2-1
v_gene: TRBV7-9

CDR3aa: CASSSHRRPVGDF
CDR3nt: TGTGCCAGCAGCTCTCACCGACGACCAGTAGGGGACTTC
abundance: few
d_gene: .
j_gene: TRBJ2-7
v_gene: TRBV3-1/TRBV3-2

CDR3aa: CASSLSSGTEAFF
CDR3nt: TGTGCCAGCAGCTTAAGTTCGGGCACTGAAGCTTTCTTT
abundance: .
d_gene: .
j_gene: TRBJ1-1
v_gene: TRBV7-9

CDR3aa: CASSYSGQAYGYTF
CDR3nt: TGTGCCAGCAGTTACTCTGGACAGGCCTATGGCTACACCTTC
abundance: few
d_gene: TRBD1
j_gene: TRBJ1-2
v_gene: TRBV6-2/TRBV6-3

CDR3aa: CATSVSGFFGYTF
CDR3nt: TGTGCCACCAGTGTTTCAGGGTTTTTCGGCTACACCTTC
abundance: once
d_gene: .
j_gene: TRBJ1-2
v_gene: TRBV24-1

CDR3aa: CASSLGQGWNEQFF
CDR3nt: TGTGCCAGCAGCTTAGGACAGGGGTGGAATGAGCAGTTCTTC
abundance: .
d_gene: TRBD1
j_gene: TRBJ2-1
v_gene: TRBV7-9

CDR3aa: CASSLVSQGLAKNIQYF
CDR3nt: TGTGCCAGCAGCTTGGTCTCGCAGGGCTTGGCCAAAAACATTCAGTACTTC
abundance: .
d_gene: .
j_gene: TRBJ2-4
v_gene: TRBV7-2

CDR3aa: CASSKQGARNTEAFF
CDR3nt: TGTGCCAGTAGTAAACAGGGGGCGCGGAACACTGAAGCTTTCTTT
abundance: .
d_gene: TRBD1
j_gene: TRBJ1-1
v_gene: TRBV19

CDR3aa: CASSTRLAIQYF
CDR3nt: TGTGCCAGCAGTACCCGGCTAGCAATTCAGTACTTC
abundance: .
d_gene: .
j_gene: TRBJ2-4
v_gene: TRBV3-1/TRBV3-2

CDR3aa: CAISVTGDLYGYTF
CDR3nt: TGTGCCATCAGTGTGACAGGGGATCTCTATGGCTACACCTTC
abundance: .
d_gene: TRBD1
j_gene: TRBJ1-2
v_gene: TRBV10-3

CDR3aa: CASSRDTPHYLGYTF
CDR3nt: TGTGCCAGCAGTCGAGACACCCCTCATTATCTTGGCTACACCTTC
abundance: .
d_gene: .
j_gene: TRBJ1-2
v_gene: TRBV2

CDR3aa: CASSLASSGANVLTF
CDR3nt: TGTGCCAGCAGCTTGGCGAGCTCTGGGGCCAACGTCCTGACTTTC
abundance: .
d_gene: .
j_gene: TRBJ2-6
v_gene: TRBV5-4